This TCR beta chain was captured in a study of blood T cell repertoires in COVID-19. The CDR3 is 13 residues long. Germline V CDR1 and CDR2: SGHVS, FQNEAQ. Trimming removed 0 bases from V and 2 bases from J, with 4 bases in between. In the authors' methods: Amplifying reference gene primers gave estimates of nucleated cell counts. This table comes from immunoSEQ multiplex PCR, and its TCRdb copy is limited to in-frame clones, with some not included. Clone size and V and J calls were adopted from that table, with D and trimming inferred from the DNA. This sample carries approximately 300,000 clones, about nine tenths of them seen once, and the ten largest clones take 6.3%.

The material sequenced was peripheral blood. The V and J genes are TRBV7-8 and TRBJ1-1, with D unclear. The origin of this receptor is a woman aged 45-65 years with COVID-19, enrolled during active disease. The CDR3 DNA reads as TGTGCCAGCAGCTTAGCTATTAACACTGAAGCTTTCTTT. It specifies CASSLAINTEAFF.